The 24 T cell receptor beta chains listed next were all sequenced from one sample in a study of CXCR3-negative and CXCR3-positive naive CD8 T cells. Whole-study results and caveats: TRB CDR3s were more hydrophobic in CXCR3-positive than in CXCR3-negative naive cells.

UMI-tagged TRB cDNA libraries were built via 5' RACE. Each CDR3 protein gets one entry in TCRdb, which reprocessed the 5' RACE reads and gives no DNA. The sample table sets out some 150,000 distinct CDR3 sequences. No antigen has been identified for these receptors. The sample was naive CXCR3+ CD8+ T cells from blood. Subset defined: CD45RO-CCR7+CD27+CD95- naive CD8+ T cells expressing CXCR3 (TNR3+). The receptors derive from a human donor in good health. Some clones in this sample may be carry-over from other donors' samples.

The chain employs TRBV29-1 and TRBJ2-3; TCRdb selects TRBD1, and the lack of DNA leaves this call unchecked. Germline CDR1 reads SQVTM; CDR2 reads ANQGSEA. This CDR3 contains 13 residues. The CDR3: CSVVKGSTDTQYF.

CDR3: CASRGGQGAGTEAFF. This chain connects TRBV7-9 to TRBJ1-1; TCRdb picks TRBD1, but there is no DNA to check that call. Germline CDR1 SEHNR, CDR2 FQNEAQ (reference sequence). The CDR3 is made up of 15 amino acids.

CDR3 amino acids: CASSSPWTGAGANVLTF. This rearrangement joins TRBV27 to TRBJ2-6; TCRdb returns TRBD1, unconfirmable since there is no DNA. This CDR3 region has 17 residues. Germline V gene sequence: CDR1 MNHEY, CDR2 SMNVEV (reference sequence).

This rearrangement joins TRBV18 to TRBJ2-1; the D call from TCRdb, TRBD1, cannot be confirmed without DNA. The CDR3 has 16 residues. Germline V gene data show CDR1 as KGHSH and CDR2 as LQKENI. The chain's CDR3 is CASSRGGDRGANEQFF.

This chain connects TRBV10-2 to TRBJ2-5. The CDR3 extends over 15 amino acids. CDR1 is WSHSY and CDR2 is SAAADI in the germline V gene. The CDR3 sequence is CASNPTTTNQETQYF.

The V call is TRBV2, the J call TRBJ2-3; TCRdb indicates TRBD2, and absent DNA this call remains unverified. This CDR3 contains 16 residues. The germline V gene has CDR1 SNHLY and CDR2 FYNNEI. The CDR3 sequence: CASSEGPSGGADTQYF.

The chain combines TRBV5-1 with TRBJ2-7; TCRdb indicates TRBD2, and absent DNA this call remains unverified. The CDR3 is 17 residues long. Germline CDR1 is SGHRS and CDR2 is YFSETQ. The CDR3 loop reads CASSLEMFEGFGYEQYF.

The V gene is TRBV7-3, the J gene TRBJ2-1; checking the TCRdb D call of TRBD1 is not possible without DNA. Germline assignment: CDR1 SGHTA and CDR2 FQGTGA. The CDR3 spans 14 residues. Here the CDR3 reads CASSLSGGFDEQFF.

This chain links TRBV27 with TRBJ1-6; as DNA is missing, the TRBD1 call by TCRdb cannot be tested. Germline lookup yields CDR1 MNHEY and CDR2 SMNVEV (reference sequence). This CDR3 spans 16 amino acids. CDR3 sequence reads: CASSLAGQGSNAPLHF.

The rearrangement uses TRBV4-1 and TRBJ2-1; the D gene TCRdb calls, TRBD1, cannot be checked with no DNA. Germline V gene lookup returns CDR1 MGHRA and CDR2 YSYEKL. This CDR3 is 17 amino acids long. CDR3 loop: CASSQYVGGGGYNEQFF.

CDR3 in amino acids: CASSLLAGGSTDTQYF. This chain links TRBV5-1 with TRBJ2-3; TCRdb's D gene call, TRBD2, goes unchecked for lack of DNA. The CDR3 loop spans 16 amino acids. Germline loops: CDR1 SGHRS, CDR2 YFSETQ. Full variable domain (remainder filled in from reference TRBV5-1 and TRBJ2-3): KAGVTQTPRYLIKTRGQQVTLSCSPISGHRSVSWYQQTPGQGLQFLFEYFSETQRNKGNFPGRFSGRQFSNSRSEMNVSTLELGDSALYLCASSLLAGGSTDTQYFGPGTRLTVL.

V is TRBV29-1 and J is TRBJ2-1; as DNA is missing, the TRBD1 call by TCRdb cannot be tested. CDR1 SQVTM and CDR2 ANQGSEA come from the germline V gene. The CDR3 totals 14 residues. The CDR3 sequence: CSVEPQDRDHEQFF.

This chain uses TRBV7-3 with TRBJ1-6. Germline assignment: CDR1 SGHTA and CDR2 FQGTGA. The CDR3 loop spans 15 amino acids. The CDR3 reads CASSLIPGGNSPLHF.

The chain employs TRBV7-9 and TRBJ2-1; there is no DNA to check the TCRdb D call of TRBD2. The CDR3 loop spans 17 amino acids. Germline V gene data show CDR1 as SEHNR and CDR2 as FQNEAQ (reference sequence). CDR3 loop: CASSTGLAGKKYNEQFF.

The chain has TRBV3-1 and TRBJ1-1. Germline lookup yields CDR1 LGHDT and CDR2 YNNKEL (reference sequence). CDR3 size: 14 residues. This CDR3 is CASSQGRRATEAFF.

The rearrangement joins TRBV29-1 to TRBJ2-1; TCRdb's assignment of TRBD2 cannot be checked, as there is no DNA. The CDR3 sequence is 14 residues long. Germline assignment: CDR1 SQVTM and CDR2 ANQGSEA. The CDR3 reads CSLEVAGGPGEQFF.

This chain connects TRBV5-1 to TRBJ2-7; TCRdb proposes TRBD2, but this gene call is untestable without DNA. Germline loops: CDR1 SGHRS, CDR2 YFSETQ. The length of the CDR3 is 12 residues. CDR3 region: CASRAEGYEQYF.

This chain links TRBV10-3 with TRBJ1-1. CDR3 length equals 14 residues. The germline CDR1 and CDR2 sequences are ENHRY and SYGVKD. The CDR3 reads CAIENGMEVNGAFF.

V gene TRBV14 combines with J gene TRBJ2-1; with no DNA, the TCRdb D assignment of TRBD2 cannot be verified. The length of the CDR3 is 16 residues. Germline lookup yields CDR1 SGHDN and CDR2 FVKESK. The CDR3 loop is CASSQWTSGTYNEQFF.

The V gene is TRBV27, the J gene TRBJ2-3; TCRdb designates TRBD1, a call that cannot be tested without DNA. CDR1 is MNHEY and CDR2 is SMNVEV in the germline V gene (reference sequence). The CDR3 has 14 residues. The chain's CDR3 is CASSGTGGPDTQYF.

This rearrangement joins TRBV28 to TRBJ2-5; TCRdb calls TRBD1, which cannot be checked without DNA. CDR1 is MDHEN and CDR2 is SYDVKM in the germline V gene. The CDR3 sequence is 15 residues long. CDR3 loop: CASSSRDRGRETQYF.

The V and J genes are TRBV12-3 or TRBV12-4 and TRBJ1-2; TCRdb gives TRBD1 as the D gene, but with no DNA this cannot be confirmed. The CDR3 spans 14 residues. The CDR3 protein is CASSPGREMWSYTF.

This chain uses TRBV4-3 with TRBJ2-1. The CDR3 runs to 17 residues. Germline V gene sequence: CDR1 LGHNA, CDR2 YSLEER. The CDR3 sequence is CASSQLPRDSSYNEQFF.

J is TRBJ2-7 and V is TRBV10-3; TCRdb's D call of TRBD2 is untestable without DNA. Germline V gene sequence: CDR1 ENHRY, CDR2 SYGVKD. The length of the CDR3 is 17 residues. CDR3 protein: CAISGGLAGGPHYEQYF.